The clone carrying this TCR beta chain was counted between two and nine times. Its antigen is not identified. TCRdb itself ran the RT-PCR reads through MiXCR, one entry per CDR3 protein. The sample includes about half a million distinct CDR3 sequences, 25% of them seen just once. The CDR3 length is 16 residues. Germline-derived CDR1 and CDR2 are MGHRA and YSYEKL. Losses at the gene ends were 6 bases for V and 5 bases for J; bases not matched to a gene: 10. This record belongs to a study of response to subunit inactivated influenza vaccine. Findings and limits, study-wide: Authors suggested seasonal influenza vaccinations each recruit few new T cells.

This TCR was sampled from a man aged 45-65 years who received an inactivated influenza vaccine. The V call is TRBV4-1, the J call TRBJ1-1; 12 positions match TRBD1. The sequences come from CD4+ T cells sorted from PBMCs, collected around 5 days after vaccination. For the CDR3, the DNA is TGCGCCAGCAGGTCGGGGACAGGGGGCACCTGGACTGAAGCTTTCTTT. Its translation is CASRSGTGGTWTEAFF.